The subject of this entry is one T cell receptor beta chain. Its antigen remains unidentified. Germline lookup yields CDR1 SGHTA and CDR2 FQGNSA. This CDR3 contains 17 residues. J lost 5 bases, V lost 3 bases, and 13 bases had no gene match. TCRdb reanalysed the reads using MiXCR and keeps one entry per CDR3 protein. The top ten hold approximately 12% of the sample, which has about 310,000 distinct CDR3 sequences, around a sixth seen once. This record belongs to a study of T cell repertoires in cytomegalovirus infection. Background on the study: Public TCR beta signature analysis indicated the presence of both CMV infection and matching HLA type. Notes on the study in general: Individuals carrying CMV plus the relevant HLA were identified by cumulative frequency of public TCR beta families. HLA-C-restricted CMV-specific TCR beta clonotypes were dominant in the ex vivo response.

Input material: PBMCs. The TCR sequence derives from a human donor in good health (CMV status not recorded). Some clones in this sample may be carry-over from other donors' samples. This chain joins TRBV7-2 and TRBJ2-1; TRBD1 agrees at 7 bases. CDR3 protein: CASSFAVPPGQDNEQFF. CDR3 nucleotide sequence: TGTGCCAGCAGCTTCGCGGTCCCCCCTGGACAGGACAATGAGCAGTTCTTC. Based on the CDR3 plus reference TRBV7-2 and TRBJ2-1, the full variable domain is GAGVSQSPSNKVTEKGKDVELRCDPISGHTALYWYRQSLGQGLEFLIYFQGNSAPDKSGLPSDRFSAERTGGSVSTLTIQRTQQEDSAVYLCASSFAVPPGQDNEQFFGPGTRLTVL.